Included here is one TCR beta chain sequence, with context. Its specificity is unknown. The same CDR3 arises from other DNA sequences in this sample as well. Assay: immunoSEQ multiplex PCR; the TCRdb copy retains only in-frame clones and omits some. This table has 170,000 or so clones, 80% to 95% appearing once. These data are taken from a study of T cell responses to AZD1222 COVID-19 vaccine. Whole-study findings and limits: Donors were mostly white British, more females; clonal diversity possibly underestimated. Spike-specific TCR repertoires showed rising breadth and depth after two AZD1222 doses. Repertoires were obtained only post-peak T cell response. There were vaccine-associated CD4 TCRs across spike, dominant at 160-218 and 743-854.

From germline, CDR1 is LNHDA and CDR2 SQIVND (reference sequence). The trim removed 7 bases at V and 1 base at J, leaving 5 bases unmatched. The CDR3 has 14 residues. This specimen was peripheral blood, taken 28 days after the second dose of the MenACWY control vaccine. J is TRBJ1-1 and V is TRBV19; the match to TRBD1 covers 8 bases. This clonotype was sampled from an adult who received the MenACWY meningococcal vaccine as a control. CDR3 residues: CASTTGTGNTEAFF. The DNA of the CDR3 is TGTGCCAGTACCACCGGGACAGGGAACACTGAAGCTTTCTTT.